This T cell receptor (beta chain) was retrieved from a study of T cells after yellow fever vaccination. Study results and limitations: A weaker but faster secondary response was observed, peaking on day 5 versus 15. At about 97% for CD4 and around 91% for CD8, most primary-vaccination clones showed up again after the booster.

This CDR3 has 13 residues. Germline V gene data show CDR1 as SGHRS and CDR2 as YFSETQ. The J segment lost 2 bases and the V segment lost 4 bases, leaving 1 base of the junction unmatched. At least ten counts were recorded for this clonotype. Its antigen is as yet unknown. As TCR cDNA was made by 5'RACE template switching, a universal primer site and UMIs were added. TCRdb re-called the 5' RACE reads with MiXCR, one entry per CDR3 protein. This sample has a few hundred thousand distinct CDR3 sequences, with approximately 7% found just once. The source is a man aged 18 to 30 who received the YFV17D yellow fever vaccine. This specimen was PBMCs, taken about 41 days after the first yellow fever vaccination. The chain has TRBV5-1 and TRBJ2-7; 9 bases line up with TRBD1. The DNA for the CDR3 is TGCGCCAGCAGCCGGGACAGGGCCTACGAGCAGTACTTC. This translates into CASSRDRAYEQYF. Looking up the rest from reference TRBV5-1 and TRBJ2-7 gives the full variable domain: KAGVTQTPRYLIKTRGQQVTLSCSPISGHRSVSWYQQTPGQGLQFLFEYFSETQRNKGNFPGRFSGRQFSNSRSEMNVSTLELGDSALYLCASSRDRAYEQYFGPGTRLTVT.